One sample yielded the 8 T cell receptor beta chains listed below, sequenced in a study of PD-1 blockade in classical Hodgkin lymphoma. Autologous stem cell transplantation was followed by relapse in every patient, and brentuximab vedotin exposure varied. The data were produced by immunoSEQ multiplex PCR, yet TCRdb's version contains in-frame clones alone and is incomplete. Among more than 50,000 clones, roughly nine tenths were seen once, and the ten largest hold about 15%. Sequencing used peripheral blood mononuclear cells (PBMCs), obtained at baseline. These receptors were obtained from a human donor with classical Hodgkin lymphoma.

This clone was observed a handful of times. This sequence joins TRBV5-6 and TRBJ1-1; 7 bases line up with TRBD1. Germline trimming cut 5 bases from V and 4 bases from J; bases unmatched to any gene: 5. Germline V gene lookup returns CDR1 SGHDT and CDR2 YYEEEE. This CDR3 has 13 residues. CDR3 loop: CASRPTGATEAFF. Written as DNA, the CDR3 is TGTGCCAGCAGACCTACAGGGGCCACTGAAGCTTTCTTT.

This rearrangement joins TRBV7-8 to TRBJ2-7; 10 positions agree with TRBD2. Losses at the gene ends were 3 bases for V and 0 bases for J; bases not matched to a gene: 14. Germline V gene data show CDR1 as SGHVS and CDR2 as FQNEAQ. This CDR3 comprises 19 residues. The CDR3 protein is CASSFRTSGVRSISYEQYF. The CDR3, as DNA: TGTGCCAGCAGCTTTCGTACTAGCGGGGTGCGTTCGATCTCCTACGAGCAGTACTTC.

This clone has just one count. The V and J genes are TRBV6-5 and TRBJ1-3; D not certain. CDR1 is MNHEY and CDR2 is SVGAGI in the germline V gene. The CDR3 extends over 14 amino acids. Trimming stripped 0 bases from V and 3 bases from J, with 6 bases between. As DNA, the CDR3 is TGTGCCAGCAGTTACTCGGTAGTTGGAAACACCATATATTTT. It specifies CASSYSVVGNTIYF.

The chain uses TRBV2 and TRBJ1-2; D is unresolved. The ends were cut back, 5 bases at V and 0 bases at J, with 25 bases in the middle. This CDR3 region has 19 residues. The V gene's germline CDR1 is SNHLY and CDR2 FYNNEI. CDR3 region: CASSLSPTDEVLTNYGYTF. The CDR3 region has the DNA TGTGCCAGCAGTTTATCGCCTACTGACGAGGTTCTTACTAACTATGGCTACACCTTC.

The chain couples TRBV7-9 to TRBJ1-5; 7 nucleotides match TRBD1. Germline values: CDR1 SEHNR, CDR2 FQNEAQ (reference sequence). The CDR3 spans 16 residues. Trimming cost V 0 bases and J 8 bases; bases outside gene matches: 10. CDR3 loop: CASSLAHGQVPEPQHF. The DNA for the CDR3 is TGTGCCAGCAGCTTAGCGCACGGACAGGTCCCTGAGCCCCAGCATTTT.

The sample holds one count of this clone. The chain recombines TRBV27 with TRBJ1-1, with D maybe TRBD1 (6 bases). The V gene's germline CDR1 is MNHEY and CDR2 SMNVEV (reference sequence). The CDR3 is 15 residues long. V was pared by 7 bases and J by 0 bases, with 15 bases between. In DNA form, the CDR3 reads TGTGCCAGCATTCGGACGGACAGAATGAACACTGAAGCTTTCTTT. Translating it yields CASIRTDRMNTEAFF.

The chain recombines TRBV29-1 with TRBJ1-2; D is ambiguous. The CDR3 length is 12 residues. Trimming took off 1 base at V and 3 bases at J, with 6 bases between the two ends. Germline CDR1 and CDR2: SQVTM and ANQGSEA. In DNA form, the CDR3 reads TGCAGCGTTGAAGGGTCTCACTATGGCTACACCTTC. Protein sequence: CSVEGSHYGYTF.

The rearrangement links TRBV5-1 to TRBJ2-1; D unresolved. The CDR3 is 15 amino acids. V was cut by 0 bases and J by 8 bases, with 15 bases left in between. Per germline, CDR1 SGHRS and CDR2 YFSETQ. CDR3 protein: CASSLDGYPRDEQFF. The DNA of the CDR3 is TGCGCCAGCAGCTTGGATGGCTACCCACGGGATGAGCAGTTCTTC.